The clone carrying this T cell receptor beta chain showed up just a few times. Its specificity is unknown. The sample is drawn from a study of cytomegalovirus exposure and HLA in healthy donors. Study-level results: Most TCR sequences proved rare, with some public TCRs found in many donors. Immune exposure data for these donors was limited to CMV serostatus. Association of approximately 18,000 TCR beta sequences with HLA alleles was found at 0.05 false discovery rate in a later analysis. Association of a missense DCLRE1C variant with TCR beta V- and J-gene trimming was reported in a later analysis.

In germline, CDR1 is GTSNPN, CDR2 SVGIG (reference sequence). The ends were cut back, 8 bases at V and 3 bases at J, with 13 bases in the middle. This CDR3 is 12 amino acids long. PCR primers comprised 60 Vbeta and 13 Jbeta primers. Libraries were prepared by immunoSEQ multiplex PCR; TCRdb keeps only in-frame clonotypes and omits some of them. The sample lists fewer than 300,000 clones, approximately 90% occurring once. The clonotype comes from a man in his forties in good health and CMV-seropositive. The specimen sequenced was PBMCs. The chain couples TRBV30 to TRBJ1-1; D call uncertain. The CDR3 sequence is CAGHRGDTEAFF. The DNA for the CDR3 is TGTGCCGGCCATCGCGGGGACACTGAAGCTTTCTTT.